This T cell receptor (beta chain) was found in a study of blood T cell repertoires in COVID-19 (dated by TCRdb to between 2020 and 2021). As for the study more broadly: Collaborator samples came from the United States, Italy and Spain and covered acute and convalescent phases of COVID-19. Subjects who had been exposed to COVID-19, were actively infected with it, or had recovered from it provided the deeply sampled blood TCRbeta repertoires that made up the dataset. Nearly every sample came with metadata listing a de-identified subject ID, COVID-19 status, age in years and sex. The repertoires were released in a freely available public database meant as a resource for research on the immune response to SARS-CoV-2. The samples were drawn from two sources: the first 160 participants of the ongoing ImmuneRACE study, and fewer than 1,500 subjects contributed by 6 global collaborators. Where HLA class I and class II types were available, the types were taken from metadata supplied by the sample provider, not from assay-based typing. The material from the prospective study consisted of cDNA or gDNA derived from T cells, B-cell-depleted T cells, or PBMCs. The research as a whole found: Clinical and demographic metadata were provided uncurated, with the amount varying by source and participant.

TCRbeta CDR3 regions were amplified from genomic DNA using the immunoSEQ Assay, a bias-controlled multiplex PCR. The original methods were these. Nucleated cell counts per sample were estimated from amplification of reference gene primers within the assay. To quantify the absolute abundance of each unique TCRbeta CDR3 rearrangement, sequence reads were collapsed and filtered. For each sample, productive Simpson clonality was calculated as the square root of Simpson's diversity index across productive rearrangements. Held by TCRdb, this immuneACCESS table contains in-frame sequences only and omits some clones. Under half of the omission traces to an unresolved V gene where checked; the cause of the rest is unknown. The D gene and trimming were derived from the DNA, and the V and J assignments and clone size from that table. For this sample the table gives almost 90,000 clones, of which 80% to 95% were detected only once. Approximately 7% of the sample comes from the top ten.

One collaborating source in Seattle enrolled patients while the patients were actively infected and followed the patients over time throughout the course of disease. Collaborating institutions collected whole blood in K2EDTA tubes following their own protocols. Collaborator samples were shipped for TCRbeta analysis as frozen whole blood, isolated PBMCs, or DNA extracted from either sample type. Its CDR3 holds 15 amino acids, cysteine through phenylalanine. Only CDR3 DNA is held: 45 bases, read in frame from base 1. CDR1 and CDR2 (MDHEN, SYDVKM) derive from the germline V gene. V and J are trimmed by 4 bases and 5 bases, and the gene matches miss 11 bases of the junction. This clone was picked up one time. Its antigen remains unidentified. The sample holds no much larger clone one base away, and base qualities are not on file.

The sequenced sample consisted of peripheral blood. This TCR was sampled from a man aged 18-30 years with COVID-19, enrolled during active disease. The sequence is built from TRBV28 and TRBJ2-7, and 7 bases in between align with TRBD1. The CDR3 protein sequence reads: CASSYLDRVGHEQYF. The sequenced DNA is TGTGCCAGCAGTTACCTAGACAGGGTAGGCCACGAGCAGTACTTC.